These 22 T cell receptor beta chains were all obtained from the same sample, sequenced in a study of spatial heterogeneity in lung cancer. The sample's time point: sample taken at primary tumor resection. Frozen PBMC, nontumor lung or tumor provided whole RNA, which was sequenced unsorted. TCRdb itself ran the 5' RACE reads through MiXCR, one entry per CDR3 protein. The table has 50,000 to 65,000 distinct CDR3 sequences, around 6.7% seen once. The sequencing here drew on PBMCs, taken at surgery. Receptors were obtained from a female donor with early-stage non-small cell lung cancer.

The chain's CDR3 is CASSQEGRGAGYGYTF. CDR3 coding DNA: TGCGCCAGCAGCCAAGAAGGAAGGGGCGCTGGCTATGGCTACACCTTC. The chain carries TRBV4-1 and TRBJ1-2, with D possibly matching TRBD1 (5 bases). CDR1 is MGHRA, CDR2 YSYEKL, per germline. This CDR3 region has 16 residues. Trimming cost V 0 bases and J 4 bases, with 15 bases left between them.

This clonotype was detected many times. The gene calls are TRBV6-1 and TRBJ2-3; 8 bases are shared with TRBD1. V lost 5 bases to trimming and J lost 2 bases; unmatched junction nucleotides: 6. The germline V gene encodes CDR1 MNHNS and CDR2 SASEGT. This CDR3 spans 15 amino acids. CDR3 sequence (DNA): TGTGCCAGCAGTAGCCAGGGACAGGCCACAGATACGCAGTATTTT. This encodes CASSSQGQATDTQYF.

The V call is TRBV7-2, the J call TRBJ2-5, with a possible D match to TRBD2 (5 bases). V gave up 10 bases and J gave up 9 bases, with 24 bases separating them. The CDR3 covers 14 residues. Germline loops: CDR1 SGHTA, CDR2 FQGNSA. The CDR3 loop is CATTLGIADRSQYF. For the CDR3, the DNA is TGTGCCACCACCCTCGGGATCGCTGATCGGTCCCAGTACTTC.

This clonotype was detected a few times. The chain combines TRBV12-3 or TRBV12-4 with TRBJ2-7, with a tentative D call TRBD1 (6 bases). Deletions cut 6 bases from V and 2 bases from J, with 14 bases between. CDR3 length equals 14 residues. Written as DNA, the CDR3 is TGTGCCAGCAGCCCCTCGGGACACACCTACGAGCAGTACTTC. The encoded protein is CASSPSGHTYEQYF.

This clonotype was picked up many times. The V call is TRBV10-3, the J call TRBJ1-4, with 7 positions matching TRBD1. V was pared by 5 bases and J by 10 bases, with 4 bases of the junction left unmatched. This CDR3 has 12 amino acids. The germline gives CDR1 ENHRY, CDR2 SYGVKD. The CDR3, as DNA: TGTGCCATCAGTCAGGGGGAAGGAAAACTGTTTTTT. This codes for CAISQGEGKLFF.

This clonotype was counted at least ten times. V gene TRBV20-1 combines with J gene TRBJ2-1; 7 bases align to TRBD1. CDR3 length: 12 residues. Germline V gives CDR1 DFQATT, CDR2 SNEGSKA (reference sequence). V was clipped by 6 bases and J by 7 bases; unmatched bases: 6. The CDR3 coding sequence is TGCAGTGCAGACAGGGTCGTAAATGAGCAGTTCTTC. Protein sequence: CSADRVVNEQFF.

Many counts were recorded for this clonotype. The junction and the germline gene differ at one end; a read error may be behind it. The V gene is TRBV4-3, the J gene TRBJ2-3; D is perhaps TRBD1 (6 bases). This CDR3 region has 15 residues. Germline assignment: CDR1 LGHNA and CDR2 YSLEER. The CDR3 DNA reads TGCGCCACCAGCTATACAGGGAGTTCGACAGATACGCAGTATTTT. It translates to CATSYTGSSTDTQYF.

This clonotype appeared many times. The gene calls are TRBV6-2 or TRBV6-3 and TRBJ2-7; D possibly matches TRBD1 or TRBD2 (5 bases each). There are 15 residues in the CDR3. Per the germline V gene, CDR1 is MNHEY and CDR2 is SVGEGT. With 11 bases removed from V and 5 bases from J, the gap between germline ends came to 25 bases. The CDR3 reads CASAEEPRWGNEQYF. CDR3 bases: TGTGCCTCAGCAGAGGAACCCCGCTGGGGGAACGAGCAGTACTTC.

This clonotype occurred many times. V is TRBV3-1 and J is TRBJ1-1; D is ambiguous. CDR1 and CDR2 from the germline V gene are LGHDT and YNNKEL (reference sequence). Trimming took 1 base from V and 5 from J, leaving 5 bases between them. The CDR3 runs to 12 residues. The CDR3 reads CASSQGGTEAFF. In DNA, the CDR3 is TGTGCCAGCAGCCAAGGGGGAACTGAAGCTTTCTTT.

CDR3 in amino acids: CAWSTQGVRYTF. The CDR3 bases are TGTGCCTGGAGTACACAGGGGGTCCGCTACACCTTC. This rearrangement joins TRBV30 to TRBJ1-2; TRBD1 agrees at 8 bases. The germline V gene has CDR1 GTSNPN and CDR2 SVGIG (reference sequence). CDR3 length equals 12 residues. With 2 bases clipped from V and 9 bases from J, the junction kept 5 bases outside the gene matches.

In this sample, this clonotype is medium-sized. The rearrangement links TRBV5-1 to TRBJ1-1, with no clear D. There are 13 residues in the CDR3. Germline V gene lookup returns CDR1 SGHRS and CDR2 YFSETQ. V lost 2 bases and J 3 bases, leaving 8 bases between the germline ends. The CDR3 sequence: CASSLVRDTEAFF. DNA of the CDR3: TGCGCCAGCAGCTTAGTCCGGGACACTGAAGCTTTCTTT.

This clonotype was detected ten times or more. As DNA, the CDR3 is TGCAGTGCCATAAGCGGGGGGGCCCTCTACGAGCAGTACTTC. Translation: CSAISGGALYEQYF. The chain carries TRBV20-1 and TRBJ2-7; 10 nucleotides match TRBD2. CDR1 is DFQATT, CDR2 SNEGSKA, per germline (reference sequence). V lost 6 bases, J lost 3 bases, and 8 bases stayed unmatched. The CDR3 is 14 residues long.

This clonotype was seen repeatedly, ten times or more. The J gene is TRBJ2-2, the V gene TRBV9; D is undetermined. Trimming pared 0 bases from V and 4 bases from J, leaving 13 bases between. The CDR3 contains 16 residues. Germline V lookup: CDR1 SGDLS, CDR2 YYNGEE. CDR3 DNA: TGTGCCAGCAGCGTAGCGATTTTCGCTGCCACCGGGGAGCTGTTTTTT. Translation gives CASSVAIFAATGELFF. The whole variable domain, filled in from reference TRBV9 and TRBJ2-2, reads DSGVTQTPKHLITATGQRVTLRCSPRSGDLSVYWYQQSLDQGLQFLIQYYNGEERAKGNILERFSAQQFPDLHSELNLSSLELGDSALYFCASSVAIFAATGELFFGEGSRLTVL.

This clonotype was counted between two and nine times. The V and J genes are TRBV7-9 and TRBJ1-4; the D is unclear. The germline gives CDR1 SEHNR, CDR2 FQNEAQ (reference sequence). The V gene lost 1 base and the J gene lost 14 bases, with 8 bases spanning the gap. This CDR3 has 11 amino acids. Here the CDR3 reads CASSLVGPLFF. CDR3 nucleotide sequence: TGTGCCAGCAGCTTAGTAGGCCCTCTGTTTTTT.

This clonotype has a count of ten or more. CDR3 region: CASSLTPVNTGELFF. The CDR3 region has the DNA TGTGCCAGCAGCTTAACGCCAGTTAACACCGGGGAGCTGTTTTTT. The chain has TRBV11-2 and TRBJ2-2; no reliable D call. Germline lookup yields CDR1 SGHAT and CDR2 FQNNGV. This CDR3 has 15 residues. V was pared by 2 bases and J by 2 bases, with 9 bases between.

This clonotype was detected a few times. The J gene is TRBJ1-2, the V gene TRBV7-2; TRBD1 matches at 8 bases. The CDR3 length is 12 residues. Trimming cost V 6 bases and J 8 bases; bases outside gene matches: 5. Germline V CDR1 and CDR2: SGHTA, FQGNSA. CDR3 sequence reads: CASSLDREGYTF. The CDR3 coding sequence is TGTGCCAGCAGTTTGGACAGGGAAGGCTACACCTTC.

This clonotype was seen at least ten times. V is TRBV15 and J is TRBJ2-5; 7 bases are shared with TRBD1. The trim removed 3 bases at V and 2 bases at J, leaving 0 bases unmatched. The CDR3 has 13 residues. The germline gives CDR1 LNHNV, CDR2 YYDKDF (reference sequence). CDR3 sequence (DNA): TGTGCCACCAGCAGGGACAGGCAAGAGACCCAGTACTTC. Translation: CATSRDRQETQYF.

Many counts were recorded for this clonotype. The V gene is TRBV28, the J gene TRBJ2-3; possible D gene TRBD1, 7 bases. Germline V lookup: CDR1 MDHEN, CDR2 SYDVKM. Trimming took 2 bases from V and 5 from J, leaving 14 bases between them. This CDR3 comprises 15 residues. The chain's CDR3 is CASSLPRQGGDTQYF. CDR3 sequence (DNA): TGTGCCAGCAGTTTACCCCGACAGGGAGGAGATACGCAGTATTTT.

The J gene is TRBJ1-2, the V gene TRBV25-1; 11 nucleotides agree with TRBD1. Germline lookup yields CDR1 MGHDK and CDR2 SYGVNS. The CDR3 covers 15 residues. Trimming at V came to 4 bases and at J to 5 bases, leaving 6 bases not matched to a gene. CDR3 nucleotide sequence: TGTGCCAGCAGTGCATCCGGGACAGGGGGATATGGCTACACCTTC. This encodes CASSASGTGGYGYTF.

The sample holds many counts of this clonotype. The V gene is TRBV3-1, the J gene TRBJ2-2; no clear D gene. This CDR3 is 16 amino acids long. CDR1 is LGHDT and CDR2 is YNNKEL in the germline V gene (reference sequence). V lost 0 bases to trimming and J lost 4 bases, with 12 bases between them. The CDR3 nucleotides are TGTGCCAGCAGCCAAGAGGCGACAAAAGCCACCGGGGAGCTGTTTTTT. Translating gives CASSQEATKATGELFF.

V gene TRBV30 combines with J gene TRBJ2-2, with D perhaps given as TRBD1 or TRBD2 (5 bases each). This CDR3 is 15 amino acids long. With 4 bases removed from V and 5 bases from J, the gap between germline ends came to 17 bases. CDR1 is GTSNPN, CDR2 SVGIG, per germline (reference sequence). CDR3 DNA: TGTGCCTGGAAGCCGGGACCCGGTCGGACCGGGGAGCTGTTTTTT. This encodes CAWKPGPGRTGELFF.

This chain uses TRBV12-3 or TRBV12-4 with TRBJ1-2; D perhaps matches TRBD1 (5 bases). Trimming removed 4 bases at V and 7 bases at J, with 19 bases between. The CDR3 totals 15 residues. DNA of the CDR3: TGTGCCAGCAGTTATAGCCGACAGACTTGGGGTGGCTACACCTTC. Protein: CASSYSRQTWGGYTF.